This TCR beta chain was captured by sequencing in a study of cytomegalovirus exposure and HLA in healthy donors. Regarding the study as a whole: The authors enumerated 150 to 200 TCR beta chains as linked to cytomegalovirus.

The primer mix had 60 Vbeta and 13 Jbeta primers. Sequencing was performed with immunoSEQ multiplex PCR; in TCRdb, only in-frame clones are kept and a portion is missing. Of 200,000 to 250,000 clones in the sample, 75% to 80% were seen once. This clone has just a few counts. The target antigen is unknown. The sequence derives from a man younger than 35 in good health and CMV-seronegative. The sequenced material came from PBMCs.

As DNA, the CDR3 is TGTGCCAGCAGCTCCGGCGGGGGAGAGACCCAGTACTTC. The encoded protein is CASSSGGGETQYF. The V gene is TRBV11-1, the J gene TRBJ2-5; 7 bases fit TRBD2. The V gene's germline CDR1 is SGHAT and CDR2 FQDESV (reference sequence). Unmatched junction bases numbered 3, after V lost 4 bases and J lost 4 bases. There are 13 residues in the CDR3. The whole variable domain, filled in from reference TRBV11-1 and TRBJ2-5, reads EAEVAQSPRYKITEKSQAVAFWCDPISGHATLYWYRQILGQGPELLVQFQDESVVDDSQLPKDRFSAERLKGVDSTLKIQPAELGDSAMYLCASSSGGGETQYFGPGTRLLVL.